This T cell receptor (beta chain) is drawn from a study of Tregs in tolerant kidney transplant recipients. V dropped 5 bases and J dropped 0 bases, with 13 bases sitting between them. Germline-derived CDR1 and CDR2 are LNHDA and SQIVND (reference sequence). The CDR3 spans 15 residues. As concerns this clone: Its antigen is as yet unknown. The CDR3 end is not reached by the read, which stops 3 residues before it; the germline J gene fills it in.

Notes on the study in general: Validation in larger populations is needed because few patients were studied. Nucleotide sequences could not be compared across some patients' samples due to primer changes.

Thawed PBMCs were FACS-sorted into unstimulated CD4+CD25+CD127- regulatory T cells, CD4+CD25- non-regulatory cells, CD4 and CD8 cells. Assay: immunoSEQ multiplex PCR; the TCRdb copy retains only in-frame clones and omits some. The repertoire table contains 45,000 to 55,000 clones. The J gene is TRBJ1-2, the V gene TRBV19; D ambiguous. This material consisted of CD4+ T cells from blood, taken before the transplant. The clonotype originates from a human donor who received a combined kidney and bone marrow transplant. CDR3 region: CASSQRYLANYGYTF. Partial CDR3 DNA: TGTGCCAGTAGTCAGCGATATTTAGCTAACTATGGC. The full variable domain, its missing parts supplied by reference TRBV19 and TRBJ1-2, is DGGITQSPKYLFRKEGQNVTLSCEQNLNHDAMYWYRQDPGQGLRLIYYSQIVNDFQKGDIAEGYSVSREKKESFPLTVTSAQKNPTAFYLCASSQRYLANYGYTFGSGTRLTVV.